This paragraph reports one TCR beta chain. Its antigen is not known. The data were taken from a study of cytomegalovirus exposure and HLA in healthy donors. The wider study: Out of 398 genotyped donors, less than 85% belonged to the Caucasian-associated ancestry cluster.

The study ran its PCR with 60 Vbeta and 13 Jbeta primers. Produced via immunoSEQ multiplex PCR; TCRdb's table is partial and in-frame only. The top ten hold 8% to 8.5% of the sample, which has around 120,000 clones, about 78% seen once. Study-wide points: Segments of the TCR beta V type were, in most cases, productive about 90% or about 30% of the time in an earlier analysis.

CDR1 is SGHKS and CDR2 is YYEKEE in the germline V gene (reference sequence). V was clipped by 2 bases and J by 4 bases, with 11 bases between them. The CDR3 contains 14 residues. Input material: PBMCs. The V gene is TRBV5-5, the J gene TRBJ2-3; a weak D match, TRBD2 (5 bases). This TCR was recovered from a woman aged 35 to 49 in good health and CMV-seropositive. The chain's CDR3 is CASSLRGFADTQYF. CDR3 bases: TGTGCCAGCAGCTTACGAGGGTTCGCAGATACGCAGTATTTT.